This paragraph reports one T cell receptor (beta chain). Its antigen is not identified. This sample's RNA came from whole unsorted tissue. This non-tumor lung sample came from over 3 cm beyond the tumor edge. Newly diagnosed lung cancer patients had thoracic surgery in China, August–late 2014, without prior chemotherapy. This specimen comes from a study of tumor and adjacent non-tumor tissue in lung cancer. Between the trimmed V and J ends, which lost 4 bases and 0 bases, there was a span of 26 bases. This CDR3 comprises 20 residues. The library came from three nested PCR rounds adapted from ARM-PCR protocols. TCRdb independently ran MiXCR on the multiplex PCR reads; one entry per CDR3 protein. The data hold about 67,000 distinct CDR3 sequences, with 75% to 85% observed a single time. General study results and limits: TCR diversity was significantly greater in tumor than normal lung tissue.

The chain has TRBV12-3 or TRBV12-4 and TRBJ2-3, with TRBD2 as a possible D gene (6 bases). The clonotype comes from a man aged 60 to 75 with non-small cell lung cancer. Sequenced material: distant non-tumor lung tissue. CDR3 DNA sequence: TGTGCCAGCAGTTACTGGACTATCGGGGTCTGGAATACAAGCACAGATACGCAGTATTTT. This sequence encodes CASSYWTIGVWNTSTDTQYF.